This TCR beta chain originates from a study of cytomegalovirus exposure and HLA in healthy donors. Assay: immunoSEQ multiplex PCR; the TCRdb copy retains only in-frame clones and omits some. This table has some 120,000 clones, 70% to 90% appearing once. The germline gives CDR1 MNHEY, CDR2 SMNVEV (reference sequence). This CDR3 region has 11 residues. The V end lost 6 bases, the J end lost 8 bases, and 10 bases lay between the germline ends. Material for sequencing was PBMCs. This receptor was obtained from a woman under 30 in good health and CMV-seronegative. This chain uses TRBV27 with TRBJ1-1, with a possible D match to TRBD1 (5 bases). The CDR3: CASSRGTEAFF. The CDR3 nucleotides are TGTGCCAGCAGCCGGGGGACGGAAGCTTTCTTT.